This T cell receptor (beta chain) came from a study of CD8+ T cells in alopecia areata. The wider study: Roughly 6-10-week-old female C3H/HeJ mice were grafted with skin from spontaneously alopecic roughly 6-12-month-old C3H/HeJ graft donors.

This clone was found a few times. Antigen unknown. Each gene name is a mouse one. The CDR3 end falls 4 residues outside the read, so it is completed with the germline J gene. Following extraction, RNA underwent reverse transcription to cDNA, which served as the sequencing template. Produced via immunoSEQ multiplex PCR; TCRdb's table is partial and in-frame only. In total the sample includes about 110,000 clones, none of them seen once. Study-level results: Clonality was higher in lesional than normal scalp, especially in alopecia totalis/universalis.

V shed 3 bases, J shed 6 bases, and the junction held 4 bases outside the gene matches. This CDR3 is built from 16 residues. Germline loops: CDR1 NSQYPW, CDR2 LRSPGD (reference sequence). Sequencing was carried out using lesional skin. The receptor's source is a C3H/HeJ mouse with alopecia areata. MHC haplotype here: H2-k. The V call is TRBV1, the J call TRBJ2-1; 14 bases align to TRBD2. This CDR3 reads CTCSARDWGGGAEQFF. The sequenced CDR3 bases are TGCACCTGCAGTGCGAGGGACTGGGGGGGCGGTGCT.